This T cell receptor beta chain was documented in a study of CD8+ T cells in alopecia areata (dated by TCRdb to the late 2010s). Describing the broader study: The treated patients took part in an open-label pilot trial in which moderate-to-severe alopecia areata was treated with oral tofacitinib at 5 to 10 mg twice daily. RNA was obtained with the PAXgene miRNA kit for fixed scalp, the miRNeasy kit for PBMCs, and the RNeasy kit for mouse skin. TCRbeta CDR3 regions were amplified by immunoSEQ multiplex PCR with 35 Vbeta forward and 13 Jbeta reverse primers. Clonality in the scalp was compared among normal scalp (n=4), patchy alopecia areata scalp (n=8), and alopecia totalis/universalis scalp (n=8). Patients stayed on tofacitinib for 6 to 18 months and then had 6 months of follow-up off drug so that delayed response and recurrence could be assessed. The study used high-throughput TCRbeta sequencing to examine T cell clonal expansion in alopecia areata, in both the C3H/HeJ mouse model and human patients. Patients on tofacitinib were biopsied at baseline and after 4 and 24 weeks of treatment, and several of the patients also had a later scalp biopsy. Human TCRbeta sequencing covered scalp tissue and sorted CD4+ and CD8+ peripheral blood T cells from patchy and totalis/universalis alopecia areata patients and healthy controls. Broader findings and caveats from the paper: Higher clonality and more expanded CD8+ clones were observed in lesional scalp than in normal scalp, particularly in alopecia totalis/universalis, a finding suggestive of antigenic drive. Shared TCR sequences between patients were less evident than in mice, which may be partly attributable to HLA diversity in the patient population. Unlike mouse skin, which is dominated by gammadelta T cells, normal human skin has resident alphabeta T cells that are also sequenced, and this complicates analysis of the scalp TCR repertoire.

The sample's time point label, decoded: baseline before oral tofacitinib. Lesional scalp punch biopsies and peripheral blood were obtained from alopecia areata patients. PBMCs were isolated by density centrifugation and stained for CD3, CD4 and CD8, and CD4+ and CD8+ T cells were sorted on a FACSAria. Of note for this clone: Its recognized antigen is unknown. Base qualities are not provided; no much larger clone lies one nucleotide away.

The library was generated by the immunoSEQ multiplex PCR assay. RNA was extracted from all samples and reverse transcribed into cDNA, which served as template for TCR sequencing. SuperScript III was used to make first-strand cDNA, primed with a 2:1 mix of oligo-dT and random hexamers. A synthetic immune receptor repertoire was used to gauge amplification bias, and whatever bias remained was removed computationally. In the source study's methods: After raw reads were preprocessed to remove errors, the CDR3 was defined following IMGT conventions as running from the conserved cysteine to phenylalanine. To get clonality, Shannon entropy was normalized by log2 of the number of productive unique TCRs and the result was subtracted from 1. Scalp TCRbeta sequences were cross-referenced with sorted blood CD4 and CD8 repertoires so that the CD4 or CD8 identity of scalp clones could be inferred. As stored in TCRdb, this immuneACCESS dataset retains in-frame rearrangements with V and J assigned. A fraction of the clones does not appear; measured against another copy, unresolved V genes explain less than half of the discrepancy, and the remainder lacks a known reason. For V, J and clone size, that table is used; D and trimming come from the DNA. This sample holds 200,000 to 250,000 clones; approximately 61% were observed only once. 0.4% to 0.55% of the sample belongs to the ten largest clones.

Counted from cysteine to phenylalanine, this CDR3 has 13 amino acids. The DNA shown is the 39-base CDR3, in frame from base 1. CDR1 and CDR2, looked up from the germline V gene, are MNHNS and SASEGT. Trimming removed 1 base from V and 3 bases from J, leaving 6 bases between the germline ends. The clonotype comes from a human donor with alopecia areata. Sequencing was performed on CD4+ T cells sorted from blood, taken at week 0. The chain is made from TRBV6-1 and TRBJ1-1; no confident D gene assignment can be made. The bases are TGTGCCAGCAGTGAAGTTTTATACACTGAAGCTTTCTTT. Translated, this gives CASSEVLYTEAFF.